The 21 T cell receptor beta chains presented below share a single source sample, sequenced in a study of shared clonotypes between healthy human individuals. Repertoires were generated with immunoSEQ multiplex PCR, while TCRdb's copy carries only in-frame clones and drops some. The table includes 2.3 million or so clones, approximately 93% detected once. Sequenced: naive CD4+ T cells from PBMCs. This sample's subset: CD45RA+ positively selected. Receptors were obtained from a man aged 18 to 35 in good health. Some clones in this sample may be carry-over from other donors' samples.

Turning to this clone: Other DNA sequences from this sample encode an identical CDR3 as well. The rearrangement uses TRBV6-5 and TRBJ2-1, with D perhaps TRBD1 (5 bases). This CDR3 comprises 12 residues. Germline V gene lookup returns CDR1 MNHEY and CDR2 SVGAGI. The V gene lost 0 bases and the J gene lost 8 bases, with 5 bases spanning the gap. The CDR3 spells CASSYSGDEQFF. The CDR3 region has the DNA TGTGCCAGCAGTTACTCAGGGGATGAGCAGTTCTTC.

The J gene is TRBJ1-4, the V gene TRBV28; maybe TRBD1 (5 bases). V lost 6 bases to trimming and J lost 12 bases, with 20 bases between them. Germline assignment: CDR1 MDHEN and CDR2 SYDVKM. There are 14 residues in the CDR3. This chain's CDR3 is CASSPGRKSMELFF. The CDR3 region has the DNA TGTGCCAGCAGCCCAGGGAGGAAATCTATGGAACTGTTTTTT.

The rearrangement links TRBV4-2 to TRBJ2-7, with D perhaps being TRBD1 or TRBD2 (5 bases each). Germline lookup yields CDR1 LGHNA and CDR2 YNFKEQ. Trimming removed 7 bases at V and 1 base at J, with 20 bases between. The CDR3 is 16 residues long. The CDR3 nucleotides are TGTGCCAGCAACCCCACCGGACAAACGGGGTCCTACGAGCAGTACTTC. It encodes CASNPTGQTGSYEQYF.

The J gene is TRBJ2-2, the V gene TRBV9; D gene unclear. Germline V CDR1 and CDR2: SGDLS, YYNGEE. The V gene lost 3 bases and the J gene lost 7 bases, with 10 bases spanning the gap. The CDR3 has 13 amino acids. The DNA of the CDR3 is TGTGCCAGCAGCGAGTCCAACGGCGGGGAGCTGTTTTTT. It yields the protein CASSESNGGELFF.

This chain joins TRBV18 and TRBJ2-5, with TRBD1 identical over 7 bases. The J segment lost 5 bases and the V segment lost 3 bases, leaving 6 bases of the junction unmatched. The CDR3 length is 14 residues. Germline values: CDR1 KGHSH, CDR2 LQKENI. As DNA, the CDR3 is TGTGCCAGCTCACCCACAGGGGTTACGGAGACCCAGTACTTC. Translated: CASSPTGVTETQYF.

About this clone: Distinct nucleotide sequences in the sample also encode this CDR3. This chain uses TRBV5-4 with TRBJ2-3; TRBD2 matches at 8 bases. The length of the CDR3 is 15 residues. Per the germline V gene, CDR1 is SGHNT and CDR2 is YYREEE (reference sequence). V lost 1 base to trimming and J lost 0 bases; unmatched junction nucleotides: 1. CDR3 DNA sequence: TGTGCCAGCAGCTTGTCTAGCGGGAGCACAGATACGCAGTATTTT. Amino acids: CASSLSSGSTDTQYF. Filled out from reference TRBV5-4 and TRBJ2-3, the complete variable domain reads ETGVTQSPTHLIKTRGQQVTLRCSSQSGHNTVSWYQQALGQGPQFIFQYYREEENGRGNFPPRFSGLQFPNYSSELNVNALELDDSALYLCASSLSSGSTDTQYFGPGTRLTVL.

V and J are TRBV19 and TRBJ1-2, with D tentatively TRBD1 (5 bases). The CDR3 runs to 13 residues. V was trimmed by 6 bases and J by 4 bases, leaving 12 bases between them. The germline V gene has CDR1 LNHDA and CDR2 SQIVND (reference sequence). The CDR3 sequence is CASSSGRAYGYTF. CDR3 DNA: TGTGCCAGTAGCTCGGGACGGGCCTATGGCTACACCTTC.

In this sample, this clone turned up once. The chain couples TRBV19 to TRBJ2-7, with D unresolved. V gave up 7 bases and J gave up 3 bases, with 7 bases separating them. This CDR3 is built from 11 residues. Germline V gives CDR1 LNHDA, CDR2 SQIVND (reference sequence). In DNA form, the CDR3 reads TGTGCCAGTACAGATTTCTACGAGCAGTACTTC. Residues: CASTDFYEQYF.

In DNA form, the CDR3 reads TGTGCCAGCAGCGTAGTCGGGGTGTCGGAGACCCAGTACTTC. Encoded protein: CASSVVGVSETQYF. This sequence joins TRBV9 and TRBJ2-5; D perhaps matches TRBD2 (5 bases). Deletions cut 0 bases from V and 5 bases from J, with 11 bases between. Per germline, CDR1 SGDLS and CDR2 YYNGEE. This CDR3 has 14 amino acids.

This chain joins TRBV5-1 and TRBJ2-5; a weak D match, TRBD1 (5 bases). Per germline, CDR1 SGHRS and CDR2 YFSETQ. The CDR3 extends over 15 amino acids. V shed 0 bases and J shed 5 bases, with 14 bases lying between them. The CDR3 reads CASSLAEWGMETQYF. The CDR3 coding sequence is TGCGCCAGCAGCTTGGCCGAATGGGGCATGGAGACCCAGTACTTC.

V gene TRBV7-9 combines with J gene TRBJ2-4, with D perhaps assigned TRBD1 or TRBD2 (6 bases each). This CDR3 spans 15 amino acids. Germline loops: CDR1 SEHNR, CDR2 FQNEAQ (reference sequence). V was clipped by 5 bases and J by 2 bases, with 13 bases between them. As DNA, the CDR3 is TGTGCCAGCAGCGAGGGGGGCAGCCCCAAAAACATTCAGTACTTC. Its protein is CASSEGGSPKNIQYF.

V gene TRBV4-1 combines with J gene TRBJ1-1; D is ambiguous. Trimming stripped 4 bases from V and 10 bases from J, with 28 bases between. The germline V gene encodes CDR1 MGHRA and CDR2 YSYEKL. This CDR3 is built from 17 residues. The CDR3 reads CASSRTAGFNPGSSAFF. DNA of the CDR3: TGCGCCAGCAGCCGAACGGCTGGATTTAACCCAGGATCATCAGCTTTCTTT.

The CDR3 region is CASSSVASGASYEQYF. In DNA, the CDR3 is TGTGCCAGCAGCTCGGTGGCTAGCGGAGCGTCCTACGAGCAGTACTTC. The V and J genes are TRBV5-4 and TRBJ2-7; 7 nucleotides align to TRBD2. Germline V gene sequence: CDR1 SGHNT, CDR2 YYREEE (reference sequence). V lost 3 bases to trimming and J lost 1 base; unmatched junction nucleotides: 10. The CDR3 extends over 16 amino acids. The complete variable domain, with remaining parts taken from reference TRBV5-4 and TRBJ2-7, reads ETGVTQSPTHLIKTRGQQVTLRCSSQSGHNTVSWYQQALGQGPQFIFQYYREEENGRGNFPPRFSGLQFPNYSSELNVNALELDDSALYLCASSSVASGASYEQYFGPGTRLTVT.

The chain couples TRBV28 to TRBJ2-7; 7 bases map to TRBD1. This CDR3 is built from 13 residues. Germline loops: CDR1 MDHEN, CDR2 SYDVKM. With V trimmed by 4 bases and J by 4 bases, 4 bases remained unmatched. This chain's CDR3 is CASSYEGAYEQYF. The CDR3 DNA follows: TGTGCCAGCAGTTATGAGGGGGCTTACGAGCAGTACTTC.

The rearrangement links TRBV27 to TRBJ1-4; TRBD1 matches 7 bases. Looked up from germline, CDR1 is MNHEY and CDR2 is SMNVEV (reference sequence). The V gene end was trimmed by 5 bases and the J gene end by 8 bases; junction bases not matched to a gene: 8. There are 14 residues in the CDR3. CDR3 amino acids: CASSRRGLGEKLFF. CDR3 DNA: TGTGCCAGCAGTCGTAGGGGGCTGGGGGAAAAACTGTTTTTT. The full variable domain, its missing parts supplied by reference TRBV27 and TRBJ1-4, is EAQVTQNPRYLITVTGKKLTVTCSQNMNHEYMSWYRQDPGLGLRQIYYSMNVEVTDKGDVPEGYKVSRKEKRNFPLILESPSPNQTSLYFCASSRRGLGEKLFFGSGTQLSVL.

CDR3 loop: CASSMGQLNTEAFF. The CDR3 nucleotides are TGTGCCAGCAGCATGGGACAGTTGAACACTGAAGCTTTCTTT. The rearrangement joins TRBV7-6 to TRBJ1-1, with TRBD1 identical over 7 bases. V was pared by 5 bases and J by 0 bases, with 3 bases of the junction left unmatched. CDR3 length: 14 residues. Germline CDR1 reads SGHVS; CDR2 reads FNYEAQ. The full variable domain, in which reference TRBV7-6 and TRBJ1-1 provide the parts outside the CDR3, is GAGVSQSPRYKVTKRGQDVALRCDPISGHVSLYWYRQALGQGPEFLTYFNYEAQQDKSGLPNDRFSAERPEGSISTLTIQRTEQRDSAMYRCASSMGQLNTEAFFGQGTRLTVV.

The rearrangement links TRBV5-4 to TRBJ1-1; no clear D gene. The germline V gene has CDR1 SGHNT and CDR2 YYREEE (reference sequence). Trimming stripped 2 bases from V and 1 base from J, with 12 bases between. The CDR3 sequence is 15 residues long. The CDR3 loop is CASSFTSPGNTEAFF. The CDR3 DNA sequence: TGTGCCAGCAGCTTTACATCGCCAGGGAACACTGAAGCTTTCTTT.

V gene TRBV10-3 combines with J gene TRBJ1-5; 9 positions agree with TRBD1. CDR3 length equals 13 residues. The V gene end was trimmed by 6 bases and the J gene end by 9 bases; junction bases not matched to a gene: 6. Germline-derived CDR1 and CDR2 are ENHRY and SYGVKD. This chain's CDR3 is CAISGGQGRPQHF. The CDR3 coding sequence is TGTGCCATCAGCGGTGGACAGGGGAGGCCCCAGCATTTT.

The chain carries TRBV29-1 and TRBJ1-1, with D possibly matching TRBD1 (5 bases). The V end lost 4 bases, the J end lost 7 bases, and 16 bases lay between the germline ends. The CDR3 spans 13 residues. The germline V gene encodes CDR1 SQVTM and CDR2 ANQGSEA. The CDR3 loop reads CSVVGLQRGEAFF. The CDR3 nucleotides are TGCAGCGTTGTGGGGCTCCAAAGGGGTGAAGCTTTCTTT.

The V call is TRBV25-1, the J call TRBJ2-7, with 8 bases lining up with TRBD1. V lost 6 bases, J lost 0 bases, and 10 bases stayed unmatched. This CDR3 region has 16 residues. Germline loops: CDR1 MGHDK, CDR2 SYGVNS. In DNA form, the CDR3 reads TGTGCCAGCAGCCTGACAGGGGTGGGGGCCTCCTACGAGCAGTACTTC. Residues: CASSLTGVGASYEQYF.

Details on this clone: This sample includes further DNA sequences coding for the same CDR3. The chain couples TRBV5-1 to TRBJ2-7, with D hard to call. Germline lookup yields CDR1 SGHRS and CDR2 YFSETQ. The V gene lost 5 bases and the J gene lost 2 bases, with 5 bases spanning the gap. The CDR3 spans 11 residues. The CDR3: CASRGTYEQYF. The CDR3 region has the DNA TGCGCCAGCAGGGGTACCTACGAGCAGTACTTC.